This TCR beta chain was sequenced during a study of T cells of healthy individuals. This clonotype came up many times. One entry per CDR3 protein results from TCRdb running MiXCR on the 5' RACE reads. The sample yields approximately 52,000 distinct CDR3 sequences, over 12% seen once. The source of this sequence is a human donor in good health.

The CDR3 loop reads CASTEREQPQHF. As DNA, the CDR3 is TGTGCCAGCACTGAAAGGGAGCAGCCCCAGCATTTT. The chain recombines TRBV12-3 or TRBV12-4 with TRBJ1-5, with D unresolved. The CDR3 runs to 12 residues. Trimming removed 7 bases at V and 7 bases at J, with 11 bases between.